The TCR beta chain under discussion was sequenced for a study of read filtering for tumor transcriptome and immune sequencing. Study-level background: After DNase treatment, RNA was made into whole-transcriptome libraries. Overall study results and limits: Compared with RNA-seq, IR-seq gave much higher clonotype depth and reliability.

Trimming removed 6 bases from V and 7 bases from J, with 15 bases in between. CDR3 length equals 13 residues. Germline values: CDR1 MNHEY, CDR2 SVGEGT. At least ten counts were recorded for this clonotype. Its target is unknown. From approximately 430 ng of RNA, a library with molecular barcoded alpha/delta and beta/gamma adaptors was made. TCRdb recomputed calls from the reads with MiXCR, one row per CDR3 protein. The data hold over 7,500 distinct CDR3 sequences, with approximately 16% observed a single time. V and J are TRBV6-2 or TRBV6-3 and TRBJ1-1; no firm D call. The sequenced sample consisted of a population of CD138-negative cells sorted from bone marrow. The TCR sequence derives from a donor aged 40 or older with multiple myeloma. The CDR3: CASSPDKKDEAFF. The CDR3 DNA reads TGTGCCAGCAGCCCCGACAAGAAGGATGAAGCTTTCTTT.